The 30 T cell receptor beta chains listed next were all sequenced from one sample in a study of blood T cell repertoires in COVID-19. Libraries were prepared by immunoSEQ multiplex PCR; TCRdb keeps only in-frame clonotypes and omits some of them. The sample has some 260,000 clones; about nine tenths are singletons. The source material was PBMCs or T cells enriched from blood (not recorded which). These receptors all stem from a man aged 35 to 55 who had recovered from COVID-19.

The V and J genes are TRBV7-2 and TRBJ2-1; tentative D call: TRBD1 (6 bases). CDR3 size: 17 residues. Between the trimmed V and J ends, which lost 0 bases and 2 bases, there was a span of 14 bases. Per the germline V gene, CDR1 is SGHTA and CDR2 is FQGNSA. CDR3 in amino acids: CASSLAATGSTYNEQFF. In DNA form, the CDR3 reads TGTGCCAGCAGCTTAGCGGCGACAGGATCCACCTACAATGAGCAGTTCTTC.

This chain connects TRBV28 to TRBJ2-7; 9 bases are shared with TRBD1. Germline CDR1 reads MDHEN; CDR2 reads SYDVKM. This CDR3 contains 15 residues. Germline trimming cut 5 bases from V and 6 bases from J; bases unmatched to any gene: 11. CDR3 sequence reads: CASSPAGDRVVEQYF. As DNA, the CDR3 is TGTGCCAGCAGTCCCGCTGGGGACAGGGTGGTCGAGCAGTACTTC.

V gene TRBV6-5 combines with J gene TRBJ2-5; D uncertain. With 7 bases removed from V and 2 bases from J, the gap between germline ends came to 5 bases. The CDR3 runs 11 residues. The germline V gene encodes CDR1 MNHEY and CDR2 SVGAGI. The CDR3 reads CASTRQETQYF. For the CDR3, the DNA is TGTGCCAGCACCAGACAAGAGACCCAGTACTTC.

V and J are TRBV4-3 and TRBJ1-1, with D hard to call. The V end was cut by 3 bases, the J end by 5 bases, with 13 bases between. The CDR3 has 14 amino acids. Germline CDR1 LGHNA, CDR2 YSLEER. CDR3 residues: CASSHAGWETEAFF. The CDR3 DNA reads as TGCGCCAGCAGCCACGCAGGCTGGGAGACTGAAGCTTTCTTT.

The gene calls are TRBV6-5 and TRBJ1-5, with D possibly being TRBD1 (6 bases). The CDR3 sequence is 15 residues long. V lost 4 bases to trimming and J lost 3 bases, with 13 bases between them. CDR1 is MNHEY, CDR2 SVGAGI, per germline. The CDR3 here is CASSFREGHNQPQHF. The CDR3 DNA sequence: TGTGCCAGCAGTTTCAGGGAGGGACACAATCAGCCCCAGCATTTT.

This clone occurred once. V is TRBV19 and J is TRBJ1-5; D is possibly TRBD1 (6 bases). The ends were cut back, 4 bases at V and 3 bases at J, with 10 bases in the middle. The CDR3 runs to 14 residues. Germline V gives CDR1 LNHDA, CDR2 SQIVND (reference sequence). CDR3: CASSNRQANQPQHF. The CDR3 DNA reads TGTGCCAGTAGTAACCGACAGGCCAATCAGCCCCAGCATTTT. The complete variable domain, with remaining parts taken from reference TRBV19 and TRBJ1-5, reads DGGITQSPKYLFRKEGQNVTLSCEQNLNHDAMYWYRQDPGQGLRLIYYSQIVNDFQKGDIAEGYSVSREKKESFPLTVTSAQKNPTAFYLCASSNRQANQPQHFGDGTRLSIL.

The rearrangement links TRBV7-9 to TRBJ2-3, with unresolved D. Germline loops: CDR1 SEHNR, CDR2 FQNEAQ (reference sequence). V was pared by 1 base and J by 1 base, with 6 bases between. The CDR3 spans 14 residues. DNA for the CDR3: TGTGCCAGCAGCTTAGTCAAGCGCACAGATACGCAGTATTTT. The encoded protein is CASSLVKRTDTQYF. Variable domain in full (rest from reference TRBV7-9 and TRBJ2-3): DTGVSQNPRHKITKRGQNVTFRCDPISEHNRLYWYRQTLGQGPEFLTYFQNEAQLEKSRLLSDRFSAERPKGSFSTLEIQRTEQGDSAMYLCASSLVKRTDTQYFGPGTRLTVL.

V and J are TRBV7-2 and TRBJ2-5; TRBD2 might be the D (6 bases). V was pared by 7 bases and J by 1 base, with 13 bases between. CDR1 and CDR2 from the germline V gene are SGHTA and FQGNSA. This CDR3 contains 14 residues. The CDR3 is CASTTLAFQETQYF. DNA of the CDR3: TGTGCCAGCACGACTCTAGCGTTCCAAGAGACCCAGTACTTC.

This clone was recorded only once. The V gene is TRBV10-3, the J gene TRBJ2-1; 7 bases agree with TRBD2. The germline V gene encodes CDR1 ENHRY and CDR2 SYGVKD. The CDR3 has 17 amino acids. Trimming at V came to 0 bases and at J to 5 bases, leaving 10 bases not matched to a gene. CDR3 sequence (DNA): TGTGCCATCAGTGAGTCGAAGGGCCAGGGAGGGAACAATGAGCAGTTCTTC. Its translation is CAISESKGQGGNNEQFF.

The chain is built from TRBV29-1 and TRBJ1-2; no reliable D call. The CDR3 consists of 13 residues. Trimming left V 4 bases short and J 1 base short, with 10 bases between. Germline-derived CDR1 and CDR2 are SQVTM and ANQGSEA. DNA for the CDR3: TGCAGCGTTGGGTCCGGGGTTAACTATGGCTACACCTTC. It codes for CSVGSGVNYGYTF.

The J gene is TRBJ1-1, the V gene TRBV4-1; tentative D call: TRBD1 (5 bases). The germline CDR1 and CDR2 sequences are MGHRA and YSYEKL. V was shortened by 3 bases and J by 2 bases, with 7 bases between the two germline ends. The CDR3 totals 13 residues. CDR3 sequence reads: CASSHRVNTEAFF. The CDR3 nucleotides are TGCGCCAGCAGCCACAGGGTTAACACTGAAGCTTTCTTT.

The chain employs TRBV7-9 and TRBJ2-7; 12 positions match TRBD2. V dropped 6 bases and J dropped 7; count of bases not matched to a gene: 10. The CDR3 is 15 amino acids. Germline V gives CDR1 SEHNR, CDR2 FQNEAQ (reference sequence). The CDR3 reads CASSPSTSGRGEQYF. DNA of the CDR3: TGTGCCAGCAGTCCCTCGACTAGCGGGAGAGGTGAGCAGTACTTC.

As regards this clone: The same CDR3 also results from other DNA sequences found in this sample. The chain has TRBV20-1 and TRBJ2-7; 7 nucleotides agree with TRBD1. The CDR3 spans 11 residues. V dropped 6 bases and J dropped 3; count of bases not matched to a gene: 2. From germline, CDR1 is DFQATT and CDR2 SNEGSKA (reference sequence). The CDR3 sequence is CSARDSYEQYF. In DNA form, the CDR3 reads TGCAGTGCCCGGGACAGCTACGAGCAGTACTTC.

This clone was picked up one time. The gene calls are TRBV27 and TRBJ1-2; D may be TRBD1 (6 bases). This CDR3 is built from 16 residues. Germline V gene sequence: CDR1 MNHEY, CDR2 SMNVEV (reference sequence). Trimming removed 2 bases at V and 4 bases at J, with 17 bases between. CDR3 sequence: CASSLDGGRSGYGYTF. The CDR3 bases are TGTGCCAGCAGTTTAGACGGGGGGCGCTCGGGCTATGGCTACACCTTC.

This rearrangement joins TRBV18 to TRBJ1-2; 8 bases align to TRBD1. The CDR3 consists of 15 residues. V dropped 0 bases and J dropped 7; count of bases not matched to a gene: 7. Germline V lookup: CDR1 KGHSH, CDR2 LQKENI. For the CDR3, the DNA is TGTGCCAGCTCACCACCGAACGACAGGGGAGGTGGCTACACCTTC. This gives the protein CASSPPNDRGGGYTF.

The rearrangement uses TRBV7-9 and TRBJ1-2, with 10 bases that match TRBD1. The length of the CDR3 is 13 residues. Trimming cost V 5 bases and J 6 bases; bases outside gene matches: 3. Germline CDR1 SEHNR, CDR2 FQNEAQ (reference sequence). In DNA form, the CDR3 reads TGTGCCAGCAGCCGACAGGGGGCGGATGGCTACACCTTC. Translating gives CASSRQGADGYTF.

This chain joins TRBV5-1 and TRBJ2-4; D is possibly TRBD1 (5 bases). V was shortened by 2 bases and J by 1 base, with 10 bases between the two germline ends. This CDR3 spans 15 amino acids. Germline V CDR1 and CDR2: SGHRS, YFSETQ. The CDR3 protein is CASSLRGAAKNIQYF. In DNA, the CDR3 is TGCGCCAGCAGCTTAAGGGGCGCTGCCAAAAACATTCAGTACTTC.

The gene calls are TRBV5-1 and TRBJ2-3; 10 nucleotides agree with TRBD2. Germline assignment: CDR1 SGHRS and CDR2 YFSETQ. The CDR3 extends over 17 amino acids. V was pared by 0 bases and J by 1 base, with 5 bases of the junction left unmatched. This CDR3 reads CASSLGETSGGTDTQYF. CDR3 nucleotide sequence: TGCGCCAGCAGCTTGGGGGAAACTAGCGGGGGCACAGATACGCAGTATTTT.

The CDR3 region is CASSTGGAQGTEAFF. The CDR3 coding sequence is TGTGCCAGCAGTACAGGCGGGGCTCAGGGCACTGAAGCTTTCTTT. The V and J genes are TRBV28 and TRBJ1-1; D perhaps matches TRBD1 (5 bases). Between the trimmed V and J ends, which lost 5 bases and 4 bases, there was a span of 17 bases. Germline V gene lookup returns CDR1 MDHEN and CDR2 SYDVKM. The CDR3 covers 15 residues.

The CDR3 loop reads CALESGGNTEAFF. CDR3 sequence (DNA): TGTGCCCTTGAATCCGGCGGAAACACTGAAGCTTTCTTT. This rearrangement joins TRBV7-9 to TRBJ1-1; D is unresolved. Germline V CDR1 and CDR2: SEHNR, FQNEAQ (reference sequence). The CDR3 contains 13 residues. V was cut by 11 bases and J by 2 bases, with 15 bases left in between.

J is TRBJ1-2 and V is TRBV6-2 or TRBV6-3, with TRBD1 matching 7 bases. CDR1 is MNHEY and CDR2 is SVGEGT in the germline V gene. The V gene end was trimmed by 6 bases and the J gene end by 8 bases; junction bases not matched to a gene: 12. The CDR3 has 14 residues. DNA for the CDR3: TGTGCCAGCAGCCCGACAGGGCAGTACAACGGCTACACCTTC. Translation: CASSPTGQYNGYTF.

This chain links TRBV23-1 with TRBJ2-2, with 7 bases fitting TRBD2. TRBV23-1 is assigned to the ORF class and has an uncertain function. The trim removed 6 bases at V and 1 base at J, leaving 8 bases unmatched. The CDR3 is 16 amino acids. The CDR3 DNA sequence: TGCGCCAGCAGCCCCTGGGGGGGGGAGAACACCGGGGAGCTGTTTTTT. Its protein is CASSPWGGENTGELFF.

The chain employs TRBV4-3 and TRBJ2-3; 7 bases line up with TRBD2. The CDR3 extends over 17 amino acids. V trimming: 0 bases; J trimming: 3 bases; junction bases outside the gene matches: 9. Germline CDR1 LGHNA, CDR2 YSLEER. The CDR3 DNA reads as TGCGCCAGCAGCCAAGATTGGACGGGGGGAGGTACAGATACGCAGTATTTT. Translated: CASSQDWTGGGTDTQYF.

The chain carries TRBV3-1 (or the pseudogene TRBV3-2) and TRBJ2-5, with TRBD1 matching over 10 bases. V lost 5 bases to trimming and J lost 5 bases; unmatched junction nucleotides: 17. This CDR3 comprises 18 residues. Germline V lookup: CDR1 LGHDT, CDR2 YNNKEL (reference sequence). CDR3 nucleotide sequence: TGTGCCAGCAGCTTGGGGGACAGGGGATACGTTGTTTCGGAGACCCAGTACTTC. It is translated as CASSLGDRGYVVSETQYF.

To note about this clone: One end of the junction fails to match germline, which may point to a read error. The chain couples TRBV11-3 to TRBJ2-3, with 9 nucleotides matching TRBD1. The germline V gene encodes CDR1 SGHNT and CDR2 YENEEA. This CDR3 is 16 amino acids long. This chain's CDR3 is CASNLGDRASTDTQYF. CDR3 DNA sequence: TGTGCCAGCAACTTAGGGGACAGGGCCAGCACAGATACGCAGTATTTT.

The chain uses TRBV30 and TRBJ2-3; 9 bases line up with TRBD1. The CDR3 has 15 amino acids. CDR1 and CDR2 from the germline V gene are GTSNPN and SVGIG (reference sequence). J was trimmed by 1 base and V by 8 bases; bases with no gene match: 10. The CDR3 region has the DNA TGTGCCCGACAAACAGGGGGCGCGGGCACAGATACGCAGTATTTT. Its translation: CARQTGGAGTDTQYF.

This chain links TRBV19 with TRBJ2-7; 13 nucleotides align to TRBD2. With 6 bases clipped from V and 2 bases from J, the junction kept 4 bases outside the gene matches. The germline V gene encodes CDR1 LNHDA and CDR2 SQIVND (reference sequence). This CDR3 has 15 residues. The CDR3 loop reads CASSSGLAGAYEQYF. In DNA, the CDR3 is TGTGCCAGTAGCAGCGGACTAGCGGGAGCCTACGAGCAGTACTTC.

The gene calls are TRBV7-8 and TRBJ1-6; D gene ambiguous. The V gene's germline CDR1 is SGHVS and CDR2 FQNEAQ. This CDR3 region has 14 residues. V was clipped by 1 base and J by 9 bases, with 10 bases between them. In DNA form, the CDR3 reads TGTGCCAGCAGCTTAGGGCAGGTCGGTTCACCCCTCCACTTT. Translating gives CASSLGQVGSPLHF.

The chain carries TRBV4-2 and TRBJ1-6, with D maybe TRBD1 (6 bases). This CDR3 region has 16 residues. CDR1 LGHNA and CDR2 YNFKEQ come from the germline V gene. V dropped 3 bases and J dropped 10 bases, with 19 bases sitting between them. The DNA for the CDR3 is TGTGCCAGCAGCCAGGAGACAGGATTTCGGGGCTCACCCCTCCACTTT. Translating it yields CASSQETGFRGSPLHF.

J is TRBJ1-4 and V is TRBV7-6, with 7 bases fitting TRBD1. The length of the CDR3 is 16 residues. The junction had 8 bases not matched to a gene; V was cut back by 0 bases and J by 7 bases. CDR1 is SGHVS and CDR2 is FNYEAQ in the germline V gene. For the CDR3, the DNA is TGTGCCAGCAGCTTAGCAACGGCAGGGGGAGGTGAAAAACTGTTTTTT. Its translation is CASSLATAGGGEKLFF.